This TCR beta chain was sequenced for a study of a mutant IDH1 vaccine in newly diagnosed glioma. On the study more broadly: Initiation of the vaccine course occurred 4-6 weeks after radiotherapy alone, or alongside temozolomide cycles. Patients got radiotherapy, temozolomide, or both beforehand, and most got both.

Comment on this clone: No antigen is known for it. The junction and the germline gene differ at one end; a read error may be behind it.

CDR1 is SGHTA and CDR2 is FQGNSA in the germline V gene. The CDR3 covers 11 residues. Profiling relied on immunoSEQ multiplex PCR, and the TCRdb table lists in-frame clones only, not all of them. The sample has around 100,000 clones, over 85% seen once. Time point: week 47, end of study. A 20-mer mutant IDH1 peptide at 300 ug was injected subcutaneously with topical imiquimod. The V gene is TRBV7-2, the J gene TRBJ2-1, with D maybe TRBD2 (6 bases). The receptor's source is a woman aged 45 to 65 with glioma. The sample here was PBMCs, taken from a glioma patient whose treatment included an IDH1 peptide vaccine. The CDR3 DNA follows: TGTGCCAGCAGCTTATACGGGAGTAGGATCTTC. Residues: CASSLYGSRIF. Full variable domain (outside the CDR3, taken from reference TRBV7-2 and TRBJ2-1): GAGVSQSPSNKVTEKGKDVELRCDPISGHTALYWYRQSLGQGLEFLIYFQGNSAPDKSGLPSDRFSAERTGGSVSTLTIQRTQQEDSAVYLCASSLYGSRIFGPGTRLTVL.